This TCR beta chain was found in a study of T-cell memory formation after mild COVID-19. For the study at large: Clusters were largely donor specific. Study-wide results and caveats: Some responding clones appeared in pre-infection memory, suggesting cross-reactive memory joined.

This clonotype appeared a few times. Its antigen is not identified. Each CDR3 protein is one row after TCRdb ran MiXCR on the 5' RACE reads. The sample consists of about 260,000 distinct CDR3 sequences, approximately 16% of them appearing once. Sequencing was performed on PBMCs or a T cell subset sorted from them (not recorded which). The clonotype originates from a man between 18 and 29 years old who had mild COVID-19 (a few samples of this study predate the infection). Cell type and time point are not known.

CDR3 bases: TGCGCCAGCAGCTTGCGTTCGAGCTCCTATAATTCACCCCTCCACTTT. This gives the protein CASSLRSSSYNSPLHF. The chain links TRBV5-1 to TRBJ1-6; D is uncertain. Germline CDR1 reads SGHRS; CDR2 reads YFSETQ. V was pared by 1 base and J by 0 bases, with 8 bases between. The CDR3 has 16 residues. Variable domain in full (rest from reference TRBV5-1 and TRBJ1-6): KAGVTQTPRYLIKTRGQQVTLSCSPISGHRSVSWYQQTPGQGLQFLFEYFSETQRNKGNFPGRFSGRQFSNSRSEMNVSTLELGDSALYLCASSLRSSSYNSPLHFGNGTRLTVT.